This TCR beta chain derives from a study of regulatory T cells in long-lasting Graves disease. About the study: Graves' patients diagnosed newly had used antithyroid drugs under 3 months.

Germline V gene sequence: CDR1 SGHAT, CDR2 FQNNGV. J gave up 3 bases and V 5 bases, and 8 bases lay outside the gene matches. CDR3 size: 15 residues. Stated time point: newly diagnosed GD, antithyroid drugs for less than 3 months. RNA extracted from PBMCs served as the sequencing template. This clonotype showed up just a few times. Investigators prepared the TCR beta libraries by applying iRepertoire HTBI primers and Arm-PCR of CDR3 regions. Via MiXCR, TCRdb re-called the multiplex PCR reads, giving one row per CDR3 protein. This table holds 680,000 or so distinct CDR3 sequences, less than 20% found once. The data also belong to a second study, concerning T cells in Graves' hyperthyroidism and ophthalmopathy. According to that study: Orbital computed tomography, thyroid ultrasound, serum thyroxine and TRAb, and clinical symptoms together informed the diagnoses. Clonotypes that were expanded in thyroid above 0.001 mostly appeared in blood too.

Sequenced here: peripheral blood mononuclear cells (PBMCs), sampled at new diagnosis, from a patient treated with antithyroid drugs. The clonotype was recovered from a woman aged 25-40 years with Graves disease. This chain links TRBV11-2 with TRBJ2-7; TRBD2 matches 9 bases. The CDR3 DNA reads TGTGCCAGCAGCGCTCAGACTAGCGGTTTCTACGAGCAGTACTTC. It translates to CASSAQTSGFYEQYF.